These 15 T cell receptor beta chains were all obtained from the same sample, sequenced in a study of Ad26.COV2.S vaccination and SARS-CoV-2 variants. This table comes from immunoSEQ multiplex PCR, and its TCRdb copy is limited to in-frame clones, with some not included. The data show about 680,000 clones, more than 70% seen once. Treatment: around 19 received Ad26.COV2.S at low or high dose, single or two shots; five or six received placebo; per-sample allocation not given. Repertoires come from day 63 after the first vaccine or placebo injection. The sample in question was peripheral blood, obtained in a trial of Ad26.COV2.S vaccine versus placebo. The receptors shown here come from a person aged 18-60 years who received the Ad26.COV2.S COVID-19 vaccine or a placebo.

This chain links TRBV11-3 with TRBJ2-7, with 9 bases lining up with TRBD2. The germline V gene has CDR1 SGHNT and CDR2 YENEEA. This CDR3 spans 15 amino acids. V trimming: 3 bases; J trimming: 1 base; junction bases outside the gene matches: 4. CDR3 coding DNA: TGTGCCAGCAGCTTCGCGGGAGGGGAATCCTACGAGCAGTACTTC. Amino acid sequence: CASSFAGGESYEQYF. The full variable domain, in which reference TRBV11-3 and TRBJ2-7 provide the parts outside the CDR3, is EAGVVQSPRYKIIEKKQPVAFWCNPISGHNTLYWYLQNLGQGPELLIRYENEEAVDDSQLPKDRFSAERLKGVDSTLKIQPAELGDSAVYLCASSFAGGESYEQYFGPGTRLTVT.

This clone was recorded once. This sequence joins TRBV2 and TRBJ1-4; 9 positions agree with TRBD1. The CDR3 contains 15 residues. In germline, CDR1 is SNHLY, CDR2 FYNNEI. With V trimmed by 5 bases and J by 8 bases, 9 bases remained unmatched. The CDR3 DNA is TGTGCCAGCAGTCAAACAGGGGGCGGAGGCGAAAAACTGTTTTTT. This sequence encodes CASSQTGGGGEKLFF.

The V and J genes are TRBV2 and TRBJ1-5; a weak D match, TRBD1 (6 bases). V lost 1 base, J lost 6 bases, and 10 bases lay in between. Looked up from germline, CDR1 is SNHLY and CDR2 is FYNNEI. The length of the CDR3 is 14 residues. The CDR3 loop reads CASSEGGGLQPQHF. In DNA, the CDR3 is TGTGCCAGCAGTGAAGGAGGGGGGCTTCAGCCCCAGCATTTT.

V is TRBV9 and J is TRBJ2-2, with D unresolved. The CDR3 is 13 amino acids. CDR1 is SGDLS, CDR2 YYNGEE, per germline. Trimming cost V 0 bases and J 7 bases, with 7 bases left between them. CDR3 in amino acids: CASSVAGFGELFF. In nucleotides, the CDR3 is TGTGCCAGCAGCGTAGCTGGGTTCGGGGAGCTGTTTTTT.

The rearrangement links TRBV27 to TRBJ2-7, with D perhaps TRBD2 (6 bases). V lost 5 bases to trimming and J lost 2 bases, with 13 bases between them. Germline V gene lookup returns CDR1 MNHEY and CDR2 SMNVEV (reference sequence). The CDR3 contains 14 residues. This CDR3 is CASSKGLPPYEQYF. Written as DNA, the CDR3 is TGTGCCAGCAGTAAGGGACTCCCACCCTACGAGCAGTACTTC.

This clone has a single count. The chain couples TRBV4-3 to TRBJ1-2; D ambiguous. The CDR3 extends over 15 amino acids. Germline lookup yields CDR1 LGHNA and CDR2 YSLEER. V lost 0 bases and J lost 2, with 10 bases in between. The CDR3 DNA is TGCGCCAGCAGCCAAGATCGGCGTCAGAACTATGGCTACACCTTC. Its protein is CASSQDRRQNYGYTF.

The DNA for the CDR3 is TGTGCCAGCAGCTTACAGAGCTTGGGGGCCTCACCCCTCCACTTT. Protein: CASSLQSLGASPLHF. The chain carries TRBV7-2 and TRBJ1-6, with D tentatively TRBD1 (6 bases). This CDR3 spans 15 amino acids. Germline-derived CDR1 and CDR2 are SGHTA and FQGNSA. Trimming stripped 2 bases from V and 10 bases from J, with 15 bases between.

The chain links TRBV11-1 to TRBJ2-7; D call uncertain. Germline-derived CDR1 and CDR2 are SGHAT and FQDESV (reference sequence). Trimming shortened V by 5 bases and J by 4 bases, and 18 bases separated the two germline ends. The CDR3 runs 15 residues. CDR3 in amino acids: CASSPPDPAGYEQYF. Written as DNA, the CDR3 is TGTGCCAGCAGCCCTCCGGACCCCGCAGGTTACGAGCAGTACTTC.

This clone appeared a few times. The V call is TRBV4-2, the J call TRBJ1-5; D is undetermined. The CDR3 runs to 15 residues. The germline CDR1 and CDR2 sequences are LGHNA and YNFKEQ. Trimming stripped 0 bases from V and 4 bases from J, with 10 bases between. CDR3 sequence reads: CASSQEAGWNQPQHF. The CDR3 bases are TGTGCCAGCAGCCAAGAAGCGGGGTGGAATCAGCCCCAGCATTTT.

The chain joins TRBV6-5 to TRBJ2-5, with D perhaps given as TRBD1 or TRBD2 (6 bases each). Deletions cut 2 bases from V and 4 bases from J, with 8 bases between. The germline V gene encodes CDR1 MNHEY and CDR2 SVGAGI. This CDR3 spans 13 amino acids. The CDR3 nucleotides are TGTGCCAGCAGTTACGAGGGGGGAGAGACCCAGTACTTC. Its translation: CASSYEGGETQYF.

DNA for the CDR3: TGTGCCAGCAGCCGCCCCCTCGGGGAAAAACTGTTTTTT. This sequence encodes CASSRPLGEKLFF. The rearrangement joins TRBV5-5 to TRBJ1-4; D not resolved. This CDR3 has 13 residues. From germline, CDR1 is SGHKS and CDR2 YYEKEE (reference sequence). The V and J ends lost 4 bases and 8 bases respectively, with 12 bases between them.

The chain is built from TRBV7-2 and TRBJ2-1; TRBD2 aligns across 9 bases. The CDR3 covers 17 residues. In germline, CDR1 is SGHTA, CDR2 FQGNSA. J gave up 0 bases and V 2 bases, and 5 bases lay outside the gene matches. The CDR3 DNA reads as TGTGCCAGCAGCTTAAATGGCGGGAGGGCCTCCTACAATGAGCAGTTCTTC. Its protein is CASSLNGGRASYNEQFF.

The chain's CDR3 is CASSLLSGTSPGELFF. The DNA of the CDR3 is TGTGCCAGCAGCTTACTATCGGGCACTAGCCCCGGGGAGCTGTTTTTT. This chain links TRBV7-2 with TRBJ2-2; a weak D match, TRBD2 (6 bases). Between the trimmed V and J ends, which lost 2 bases and 6 bases, there was a span of 16 bases. This CDR3 region has 16 residues. Germline loops: CDR1 SGHTA, CDR2 FQGNSA.

The rearrangement uses TRBV5-1 and TRBJ2-7; D is possibly TRBD2 (6 bases). The V gene lost 0 bases and the J gene lost 5 bases, with 6 bases spanning the gap. The CDR3 contains 12 residues. Germline V CDR1 and CDR2: SGHRS, YFSETQ. CDR3 DNA sequence: TGCGCCAGCAGCTTGGCGGGAGACGAGCAGTACTTC. It is translated as CASSLAGDEQYF.

The rearrangement links TRBV19 to TRBJ2-5; D is ambiguous. This CDR3 is 16 amino acids long. V dropped 0 bases and J dropped 5 bases, with 16 bases sitting between them. Germline V gives CDR1 LNHDA, CDR2 SQIVND (reference sequence). CDR3 in amino acids: CASSIDSSAIRETQYF. The CDR3 DNA reads TGTGCCAGTAGTATAGATTCGTCTGCCATCCGGGAGACCCAGTACTTC.